This TCR beta chain was found in a study of blood T cell repertoires in COVID-19. Participant reports of clinical history set cohort assignment. The data were produced by immunoSEQ multiplex PCR, yet TCRdb's version contains in-frame clones alone and is incomplete. This table has around 130,000 clones, around 84% appearing once. V was clipped by 4 bases and J by 1 base; unmatched bases: 4. CDR1 is SGHDN and CDR2 is FVKESK in the germline V gene. There are 14 residues in the CDR3. The clonotype originates from a man aged 35 to 55 with acute COVID-19. This sequence joins TRBV14 and TRBJ2-7; 7 bases are a match to TRBD1. Sequenced: PBMCs or T cells enriched from blood (not recorded which). The CDR3 coding sequence is TGTGCCAGCAGCCGACAGGGAATTTCCTACGAGCAGTACTTC. The encoded protein is CASSRQGISYEQYF. The entire variable domain, with the rest obtained from reference TRBV14 and TRBJ2-7, is as follows: EAGVTQFPSHSVIEKGQTVTLRCDPISGHDNLYWYRRVMGKEIKFLLHFVKESKQDESGMPNNRFLAERTGGTYSTLKVQPAELEDSGVYFCASSRQGISYEQYFGPGTRLTVT.